This T cell receptor beta chain was retrieved from a study of CD8 T cells in Susac syndrome. Looking at the study overall: Patients with Susac syndrome were therapy-naive, taking corticosteroids, with some also receiving intravenous immunoglobulin, or taking intravenous immunoglobulin alone at the time their blood was drawn. General study results and limits: The authors found some 15 Susac-specific public clones in total CD8+ repertoires and 4 to 6 in CD8+ TEMRA repertoires.

About this clonotype itself: Antigen: not known.

Germline V gene lookup returns CDR1 SGHNT and CDR2 YYREEE (reference sequence). The length of the CDR3 is 15 residues. The J segment lost 2 bases and the V segment lost 3 bases, leaving 6 bases of the junction unmatched. The RNA, about 0.5 to 1 ug, was put through reverse transcription using random hexamers. The CDR3 of TCR beta was amplified by immunoSEQ multiplex PCR across 54 Vbeta and 13 Jbeta. Via MiXCR, TCRdb re-called the immunoSEQ multiplex PCR reads, giving one row per CDR3 protein. The data contain around 170,000 distinct CDR3 sequences, just under 95% of them singletons. Sequencing targeted TCR beta in blood CD8+ and CD4+ T cells.

J is TRBJ2-7 and V is TRBV5-4; TRBD2 aligns across 9 bases. The sample was CD8+ T cells from PBMCs. The receptor comes from a human donor with Susac syndrome. The CDR3: CASSSSGTGAYEQYF. The CDR3 DNA follows: TGTGCCAGCAGCTCTAGCGGGACTGGGGCCTACGAGCAGTACTTC. Looking up the rest from reference TRBV5-4 and TRBJ2-7 gives the full variable domain: ETGVTQSPTHLIKTRGQQVTLRCSSQSGHNTVSWYQQALGQGPQFIFQYYREEENGRGNFPPRFSGLQFPNYSSELNVNALELDDSALYLCASSSSGTGAYEQYFGPGTRLTVT.